This T cell receptor beta chain was identified in a study of blood T cells in healthy people across ages. This clonotype was picked up a small number of times. Its antigen is still unknown. This CDR3 region has 15 residues. Trimming pared 3 bases from V and 7 bases from J, leaving 14 bases between. Germline V gene lookup returns CDR1 KGHDR and CDR2 SFDVKD. Overall study findings and caveats: Naive and antigen-experienced cells were not separated, limiting conclusive comparison. Higher diversity and more naive CD4+ cells were features of long-lived donors, compared to aged donors.

Combining a sample-barcoded 5' primer with a J-beta primer mix, a second PCR ran for roughly 6 to 12 cycles. TCRdb reprocessed the 5' RACE reads with MiXCR, giving one entry per CDR3 protein. Here the sample spans over 950,000 distinct CDR3 sequences, around two fifths being singletons. Per individual sample, total RNA of at least 5 micrograms was extracted. This sequence joins TRBV24-1 and TRBJ1-4; the D gene is possibly TRBD1 (5 bases). Input material: blood. The sequence was obtained from a man aged 18 to 30 in good health. The CDR3 reads CATSDHGGAVEKLFF. CDR3 sequence (DNA): TGTGCCACCAGTGATCACGGGGGTGCGGTTGAAAAACTGTTTTTT.